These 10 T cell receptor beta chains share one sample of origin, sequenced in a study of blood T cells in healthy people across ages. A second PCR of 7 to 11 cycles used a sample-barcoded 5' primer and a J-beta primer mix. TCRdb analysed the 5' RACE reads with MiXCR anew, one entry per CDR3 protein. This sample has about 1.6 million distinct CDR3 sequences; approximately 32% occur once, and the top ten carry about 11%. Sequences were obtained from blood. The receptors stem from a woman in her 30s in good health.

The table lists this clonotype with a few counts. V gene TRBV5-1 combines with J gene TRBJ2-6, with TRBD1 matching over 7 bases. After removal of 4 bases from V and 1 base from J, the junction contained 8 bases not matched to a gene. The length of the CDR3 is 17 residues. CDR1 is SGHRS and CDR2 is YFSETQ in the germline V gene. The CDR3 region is CASSANPTGSGANVLTF. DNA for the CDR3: TGCGCCAGCAGCGCAAACCCGACAGGGTCTGGGGCCAACGTCCTGACTTTC.

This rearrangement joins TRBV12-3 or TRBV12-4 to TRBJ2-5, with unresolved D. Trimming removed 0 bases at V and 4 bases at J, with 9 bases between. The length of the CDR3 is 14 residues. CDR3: CASSLARRRETQYF. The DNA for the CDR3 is TGTGCCAGCAGTTTAGCCAGACGAAGAGAGACCCAGTACTTC.

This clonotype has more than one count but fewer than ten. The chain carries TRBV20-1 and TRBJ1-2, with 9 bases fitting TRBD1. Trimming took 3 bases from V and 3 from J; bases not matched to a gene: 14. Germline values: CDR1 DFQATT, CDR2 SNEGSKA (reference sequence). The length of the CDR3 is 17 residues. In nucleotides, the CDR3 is TGCAGTGCTAGGGGGGGGACAGGGCTTGGGGCATACTATGGCTACACCTTC. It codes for CSARGGTGLGAYYGYTF.

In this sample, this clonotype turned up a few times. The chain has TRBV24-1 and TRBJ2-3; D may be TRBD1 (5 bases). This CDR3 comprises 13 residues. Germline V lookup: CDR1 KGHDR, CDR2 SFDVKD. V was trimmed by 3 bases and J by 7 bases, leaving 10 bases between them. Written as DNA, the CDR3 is TGTGCCACCAGTGATCAGACAGACTATACGCAGTATTTT. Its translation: CATSDQTDYTQYF.

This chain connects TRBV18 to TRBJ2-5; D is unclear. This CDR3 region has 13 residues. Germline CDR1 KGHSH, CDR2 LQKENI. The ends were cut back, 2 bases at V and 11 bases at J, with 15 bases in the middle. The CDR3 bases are TGTGCCAGCTCACCAAAGGGAACCTACGTGCAGTACTTC. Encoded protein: CASSPKGTYVQYF.

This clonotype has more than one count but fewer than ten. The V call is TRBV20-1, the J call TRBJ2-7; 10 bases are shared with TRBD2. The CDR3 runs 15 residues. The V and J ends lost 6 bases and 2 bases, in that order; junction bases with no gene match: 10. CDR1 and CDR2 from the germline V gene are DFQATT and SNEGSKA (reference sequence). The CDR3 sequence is CSAPSWTSGPYEQYF. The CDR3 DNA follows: TGCAGTGCCCCATCTTGGACTAGCGGCCCCTACGAGCAGTACTTC.

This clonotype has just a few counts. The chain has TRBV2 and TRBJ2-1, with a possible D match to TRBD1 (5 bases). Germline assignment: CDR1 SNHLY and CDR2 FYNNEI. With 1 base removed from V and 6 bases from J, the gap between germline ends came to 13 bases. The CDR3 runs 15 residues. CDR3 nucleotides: TGTGCCAGCAGTGAAGGCAGGGCAACGGGCAATGAGCAGTTCTTC. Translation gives CASSEGRATGNEQFF. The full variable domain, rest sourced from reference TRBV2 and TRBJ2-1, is EPEVTQTPSHQVTQMGQEVILRCVPISNHLYFYWYRQILGQKVEFLVSFYNNEISEKSEIFDDQFSVERPDGSNFTLKIRSTKLEDSAMYFCASSEGRATGNEQFFGPGTRLTVL.

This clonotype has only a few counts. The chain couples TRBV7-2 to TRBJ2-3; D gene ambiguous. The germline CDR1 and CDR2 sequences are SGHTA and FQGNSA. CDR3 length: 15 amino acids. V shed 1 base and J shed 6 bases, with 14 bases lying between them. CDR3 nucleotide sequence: TGTGCCAGCAGCTTAGGTTCTAGTATTATGGATACGCAGTATTTT. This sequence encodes CASSLGSSIMDTQYF.

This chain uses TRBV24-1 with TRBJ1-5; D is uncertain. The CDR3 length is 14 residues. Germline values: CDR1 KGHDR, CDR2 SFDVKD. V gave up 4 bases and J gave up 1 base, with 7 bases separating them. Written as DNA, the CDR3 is TGTGCCACCAGTGAGCCCTGGAGCAATCAGCCCCAGCATTTT. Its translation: CATSEPWSNQPQHF.

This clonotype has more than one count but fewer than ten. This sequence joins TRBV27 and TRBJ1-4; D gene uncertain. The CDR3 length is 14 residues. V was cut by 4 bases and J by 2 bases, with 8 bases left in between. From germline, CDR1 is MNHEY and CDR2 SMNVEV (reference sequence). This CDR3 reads CASSSTVTNEKLFF. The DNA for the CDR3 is TGTGCCAGCAGTTCGACCGTGACTAATGAAAAACTGTTTTTT.